The table lists the clone carrying this TCR beta chain with a few counts. Its antigen is not known. The source of the sample is a study of CD8 T cells in ankylosing spondylitis. General study results and limits: With a CD8+ phenotype, disease-linked clones were relatively rare in peripheral blood.

The CDR3 extends over 14 amino acids. V shed 0 bases and J shed 8 bases, with 12 bases lying between them. Germline V gene sequence: CDR1 SGHRS, CDR2 YFSETQ. 5'-RACE, quantitative and with molecular barcodes, yielded the TCR beta libraries. From the 5' RACE reads, TCRdb called clonotypes with MiXCR, one entry per CDR3 protein. Of about 88,000 distinct CDR3 sequences in the sample, around 25% were seen once. Material for sequencing was blood, either unsorted or a sorted T cell fraction (not recorded which). The clonotype originates from a male donor with ankylosing spondylitis or in good health (not recorded which). The chain recombines TRBV5-1 with TRBJ2-1, with D possibly TRBD2 on 5 matching bases. This CDR3 is CASSLDAGTDEQFF. DNA for the CDR3: TGCGCCAGCAGCTTGGATGCGGGTACGGATGAGCAGTTCTTC. Full variable domain (rest looked up from reference TRBV5-1 and TRBJ2-1): KAGVTQTPRYLIKTRGQQVTLSCSPISGHRSVSWYQQTPGQGLQFLFEYFSETQRNKGNFPGRFSGRQFSNSRSEMNVSTLELGDSALYLCASSLDAGTDEQFFGPGTRLTVL.